The 10 T cell receptor beta chains below were found in one sample sequenced in a study of cytomegalovirus exposure and HLA in healthy donors. The assay was immunoSEQ multiplex PCR, and TCRdb's table has in-frame clones only and misses some. The sample consists of about 160,000 clones, 88% of them appearing once. Sequencing input: PBMCs. The receptors originated from a man aged 18 to 30 in good health and CMV-seronegative.

The chain recombines TRBV7-2 with TRBJ1-2; weak D call: TRBD1 (5 bases). This CDR3 is 14 amino acids long. CDR1 SGHTA and CDR2 FQGNSA come from the germline V gene. V lost 5 bases and J 1 base, leaving 11 bases between the germline ends. The CDR3 is CASSGDGGNYGYTF. CDR3 nucleotides: TGTGCCAGCAGCGGGGACGGGGGTAACTATGGCTACACCTTC.

V usage is TRBV27 and J usage is TRBJ2-7; TRBD1 is a possible D gene (6 bases). Germline V gene lookup returns CDR1 MNHEY and CDR2 SMNVEV (reference sequence). The V end lost 3 bases, the J end lost 4 bases, and 10 bases lay between the germline ends. The CDR3 totals 13 residues. In nucleotides, the CDR3 is TGTGCCAGCAGTTTCTCCACAGGGTACGAGCAGTACGTC. Encoded protein: CASSFSTGYEQYV.

CDR3 DNA sequence: TGTGCCAGCAGCTTTGGCGGGAGCCCCTCCTACGAGCAGTACTTC. Translated, it gives CASSFGGSPSYEQYF. This chain links TRBV7-2 with TRBJ2-7; 7 bases are shared with TRBD2. The CDR3 contains 15 residues. J was trimmed by 0 bases and V by 3 bases; bases with no gene match: 5. Germline values: CDR1 SGHTA, CDR2 FQGNSA.

V and J are TRBV6-1 and TRBJ1-5, with 9 positions matching TRBD1. From germline, CDR1 is MNHNS and CDR2 SASEGT. CDR3 length: 16 amino acids. The trim removed 4 bases at V and 2 bases at J, leaving 6 bases unmatched. The CDR3 nucleotides read TGTGCCAGCAGTGGTACAGGGGGCAGGGGCAATCAGCCCCAGCATTTT. The encoded protein is CASSGTGGRGNQPQHF.

The V and J genes are TRBV4-1 and TRBJ1-4, with D possibly being TRBD1 (6 bases). CDR3 length: 17 residues. Germline V gene data show CDR1 as MGHRA and CDR2 as YSYEKL. V gave up 1 base and J gave up 2 bases, with 14 bases separating them. CDR3 DNA sequence: TGCGCCAGCAGCCAAGGGGGAGGGGGGGCGACTAATGAAAAACTGTTTTTT. It specifies CASSQGGGGATNEKLFF.

The gene calls are TRBV7-8 and TRBJ2-7, with 7 bases fitting TRBD1. The ends lost 5 bases at V and 6 bases at J; junction bases unmatched: 13. CDR3 size: 15 residues. The V gene's germline CDR1 is SGHVS and CDR2 FQNEAQ. CDR3 in DNA: TGTGCCAGCAGCCCAGCACGAACAGGGGACGCCGAGCAGTACTTC. It encodes CASSPARTGDAEQYF. Filled out from reference TRBV7-8 and TRBJ2-7, the complete variable domain reads GAGVSQSPRYKVAKRGQDVALRCDPISGHVSLFWYQQALGQGPEFLTYFQNEAQLDKSGLPSDRFFAERPEGSVSTLKIQRTQQEDSAVYLCASSPARTGDAEQYFGPGTRLTVT.

The chain links TRBV6-5 to TRBJ2-7, with a weak D call TRBD2 (6 bases). This CDR3 contains 15 residues. V was shortened by 4 bases and J by 0 bases, with 13 bases between the two germline ends. Germline values: CDR1 MNHEY, CDR2 SVGAGI. This chain's CDR3 is CASSSEAGSSYEQYF. CDR3 bases: TGTGCCAGCAGTTCCGAAGCGGGCTCCTCCTACGAGCAGTACTTC.

This chain links TRBV6-5 with TRBJ2-7, with 9 bases fitting TRBD1. CDR3 length: 14 residues. V lost 5 bases to trimming and J lost 5 bases; unmatched junction nucleotides: 7. Germline CDR1 reads MNHEY; CDR2 reads SVGAGI. The CDR3 spells CASSPGTGFDEQYF. In nucleotides, the CDR3 is TGTGCCAGCAGTCCTGGGACAGGGTTCGACGAGCAGTACTTC.

The rearrangement joins TRBV28 to TRBJ2-3; the D gene is possibly TRBD2 (6 bases). CDR3 length: 13 residues. V was shortened by 3 bases and J by 4 bases, with 8 bases between the two germline ends. Germline V gives CDR1 MDHEN, CDR2 SYDVKM. The CDR3 spells CASSLREADTQYF. The CDR3 DNA is TGTGCCAGCAGTTTGCGGGAAGCAGATACGCAGTATTTT.

The chain links TRBV5-4 to TRBJ2-7, with D possibly matching TRBD2 (6 bases). Deletions cut 0 bases from V and 7 bases from J, with 14 bases between. Germline V CDR1 and CDR2: SGHNT, YYREEE (reference sequence). This CDR3 is 14 amino acids long. DNA of the CDR3: TGTGCCAGCAGCTTGGTCGGGGGTGGAGGGGAGCAGTACGTC. Its protein product is CASSLVGGGGEQYV.